The following is a TCR beta chain sequence with its context. Trimming at V came to 2 bases and at J to 5 bases, leaving 14 bases not matched to a gene. Germline CDR1 SGHRS, CDR2 YFSETQ. CDR3 length equals 17 residues. The data were obtained in a study of blood T cell repertoires in COVID-19. The wider study: Samples taken during acute and convalescent COVID-19 were collected in the United States, Italy and Spain. PBMCs, B-cell-depleted T cells, or T cells provided the cDNA or gDNA that made up the material.

As processed by the authors: Estimates of nucleated cell counts were drawn from the amplification of reference gene primers. This table comes from immunoSEQ multiplex PCR, and its TCRdb copy is limited to in-frame clones, with some not included. V and J calls plus clone size are reproduced from that table; the DNA served to infer D and trimming. The sample lists approximately 130,000 clones, 55% to 70% occurring once. The sequence was collected from a woman aged 70-85 years with acute or convalescent COVID-19. The chain carries TRBV5-1 and TRBJ2-5, with 8 bases lining up with TRBD2. Sequencing input: peripheral blood. CDR3 loop: CASSFLAGTKMGETQYF. Here the CDR3 DNA reads TGCGCCAGCAGCTTTTTAGCGGGAACAAAAATGGGGGAGACCCAGTACTTC.